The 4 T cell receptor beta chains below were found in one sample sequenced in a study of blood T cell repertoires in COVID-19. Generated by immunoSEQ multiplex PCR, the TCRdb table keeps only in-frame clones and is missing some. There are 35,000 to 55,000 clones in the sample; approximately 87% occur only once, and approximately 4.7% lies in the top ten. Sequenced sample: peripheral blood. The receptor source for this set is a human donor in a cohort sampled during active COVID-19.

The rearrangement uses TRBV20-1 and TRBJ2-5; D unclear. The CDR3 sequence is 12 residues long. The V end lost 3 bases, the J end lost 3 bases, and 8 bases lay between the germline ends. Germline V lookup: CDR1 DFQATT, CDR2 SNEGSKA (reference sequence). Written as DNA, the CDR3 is TGCAGTGCTAGTTACAGAAAAGAGACCCAGTACTTC. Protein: CSASYRKETQYF.

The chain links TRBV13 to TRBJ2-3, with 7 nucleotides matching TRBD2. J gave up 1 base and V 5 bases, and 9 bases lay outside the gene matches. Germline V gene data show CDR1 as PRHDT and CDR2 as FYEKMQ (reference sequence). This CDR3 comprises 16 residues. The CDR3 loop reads CASSPYGTKGTDTQYF. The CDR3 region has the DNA TGTGCCAGCAGCCCCTACGGGACTAAAGGCACAGATACGCAGTATTTT.

The CDR3 region is CASSLSGSSSYNEQFF. For the CDR3, the DNA is TGTGCCAGCAGTCTTAGCGGGAGCAGTTCCTACAATGAGCAGTTCTTC. The V call is TRBV2, the J call TRBJ2-1, with TRBD2 identical over 9 bases. Per germline, CDR1 SNHLY and CDR2 FYNNEI. This CDR3 contains 16 residues. The J segment lost 1 base and the V segment lost 5 bases, leaving 6 bases of the junction unmatched.

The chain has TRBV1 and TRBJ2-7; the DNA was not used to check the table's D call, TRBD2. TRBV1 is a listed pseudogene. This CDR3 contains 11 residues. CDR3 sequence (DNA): TGCACCAGCAGCCCCGAGGGCGAGCAGTACTTC. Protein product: CTSSPEGEQYF.